This T cell receptor (beta chain) is drawn from a study of T cells after yellow fever vaccination (dated by TCRdb to between 2018 and 2020). About the full investigation: The SMART-Seq v4 Ultra Low Input RNA kit was used to prepare libraries from fractions with low cell numbers. To follow T-cell clones before and after primary and booster YFV17D yellow fever vaccination, bulk TCR alpha and beta repertoires were sequenced over time. Two healthy male donors made up the cohort, one aged 18 to 29 years and the other aged 30 to 40 years. Blood was drawn at multiple timepoints before and after primary and secondary immunization, with bulk PBMC replicates and cell subsets isolated.

The paper's findings and limits, for the study overall: Most clones expanded after primary vaccination were re-detected after the booster (about 96% of CD4 and roughly 85% of CD8), suggesting broad memory maintenance. Computational filtering was required because FACS-sorted repertoires could contain abundant contaminating clonotypes from the bulk population. Because only a couple of donors were included in the study, the extent to which the findings can be generalized is limited. The secondary T-cell response was found to be weaker but faster than the primary response, with a peak reached on day 5 rather than on day 15. A small share of clonotypes was detected in both CD4 and CD8 compartments, with the overlap likely arising from convergent recombination.

This clonotype was seen more than once but under ten times. The antigen this receptor binds is unknown. The sample holds no much larger clone one base away, and base qualities are not on file. The treatment or condition tag for this specimen amounts to: live attenuated yellow fever vaccine strain. A standard Ficoll-Paque protocol was used to isolate PBMCs from peripheral blood. CD4 and CD8 T-cell fractions were isolated with Dynabeads CD4 and CD8 positive selection kits. RNA was extracted with TriZol from bulk PBMCs, CD4 and CD8 fractions, and dextramer-positive and dextramer-negative fractions. Sequences SGDLS (CDR1) and YYNGEE (CDR2) are obtained from the germline V gene. V loses 2 bases at its end and J loses 2 bases; junction bases beyond the gene matches: 5. There are 15 amino acids in the CDR3, from cysteine to phenylalanine inclusive. Only the CDR3 DNA stays, 45 bases, in frame from base 1. Instrument on record: Illumina NovaSeq 6000. TCR cDNA was synthesized by 5'RACE template switching, through which a universal primer site and unique molecular identifiers were introduced. cDNA synthesis was primed from both the TCR alpha and TCR beta constant segments. Two PCR steps were used to amplify libraries, with sample barcodes and sequencing adapters being added in the second step. Sequencing of libraries was performed on Illumina HiSeq 2500 (2x100 bp) or NovaSeq (2x150 bp). On the study's bioinformatics: Demultiplexing of reads and collapsing into UMI consensus sequences were performed with MIGEC, and V(D)J alignment was carried out with MiXCR. Clonotypes responding to the vaccine were identified with edgeR on replicate PBMC samples, with the criteria of FDR below 0.01 and a log2 fold change above 5 up to day 15. CD4 or CD8 identity was assigned to each bulk clonotype according to whether the clonotype was present at higher abundance in the sequenced CD4 repertoire or the sequenced CD8 repertoire. Through fastp at Q25 and MiXCR, TCRdb rebuilt clones from the public reads, retaining in-frame beta chains. Each CDR3 protein appears once, grouped with its most common genes and DNA. These V and J calls derive from TCRdb rather than the authors' analysis. The sample data list about 300,000 distinct CDR3 sequences, and about 10% of these were observed just once. The top ten hold around 3.5% of the sample.

The sequenced sample was CD4+ T cells sorted from PBMCs, obtained 5 days after the yellow fever booster vaccination. The receptor comes from a man aged 18 to 29 who received the YFV17D yellow fever vaccine. The rearrangement joined TRBV9 to TRBJ2-3; 7 nucleotides in the junction match TRBD2. CDR3 sequence: CASSVGGGLTDTQYF. In nucleotides, the sequence is TGTGCCAGCAGCGTGGGCGGGGGTCTCACAGATACGCAGTATTTT.